This T cell receptor (beta chain) emerged from a study of T cells after posttransplantation cyclophosphamide. Findings and limits, study-wide: Later post-transplant blood repertoires were often dominated by donor CD8+ memory clones. Recipient CMV seropositivity and CMV reactivation strongly tracked TRB clonality.

Assay used: immunoSEQ multiplex PCR; TCRdb lists only in-frame clones, some missing. This table holds approximately 32,000 clones, 70% to 90% found once. This CDR3 has 13 amino acids. Per germline, CDR1 MGHDK and CDR2 SYGVNS. To note about this clone: Its antigen is currently unknown.

Sequencing was carried out using PBMCs. The chain has TRBV25-1 and TRBJ2-5, with 8 bases identical to TRBD1. The tail of the sequence fits TRBJ2-7 better, so the J call may be wrong. The TCR was taken from a middle-aged woman with a blood cancer, CMV-positive, and with a related stem cell donor. CDR3 sequence: CASSDGQGYEQYF. The CDR3 coding sequence is TGTGCCAGCAGTGACGGACAGGGTTACGAGCAGTACTTC.